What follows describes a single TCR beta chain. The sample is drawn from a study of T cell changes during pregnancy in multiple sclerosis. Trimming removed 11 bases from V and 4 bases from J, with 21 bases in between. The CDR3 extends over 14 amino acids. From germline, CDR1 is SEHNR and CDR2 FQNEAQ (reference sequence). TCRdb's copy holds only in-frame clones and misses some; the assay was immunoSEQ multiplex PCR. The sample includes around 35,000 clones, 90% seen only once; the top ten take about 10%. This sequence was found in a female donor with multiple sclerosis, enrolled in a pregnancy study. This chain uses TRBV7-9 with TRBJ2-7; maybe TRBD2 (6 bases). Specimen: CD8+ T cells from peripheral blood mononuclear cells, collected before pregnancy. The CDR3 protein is CAVGGRAGEYEQYF. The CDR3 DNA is TGTGCCGTTGGGGGGAGAGCAGGAGAATACGAGCAGTACTTC.